The 3 T cell receptor beta chains below come from one sample, sequenced in a study of identical twins. TCRdb re-derived calls from the 5' RACE reads in MiXCR, one entry per CDR3 protein. There are about 520,000 distinct CDR3 sequences in the sample; 22% occur only once, and around 0.9% lies in the top ten. Another study also made use of these data, one on T cells expressing NK-cell markers.

Sequencing was done on a sample of CD4+ T cells sorted from blood. The source of these receptors is a woman under 30 in good health.

Only a few counts were recorded for this clonotype. CDR3 bases: TGCAGTGCCGCCGCGAGAGGCCTGAACACTGAAGCTTTCTTT. Translating gives CSAAARGLNTEAFF. V and J are TRBV20-1 and TRBJ1-1; D call uncertain. The CDR3 length is 14 residues. The ends were cut back, 6 bases at V and 0 bases at J, with 14 bases in the middle. Per the germline V gene, CDR1 is DFQATT and CDR2 is SNEGSKA (reference sequence).

With respect to this clonotype: One end of the junction varies from germline; a read error may be responsible. The chain links TRBV20-1 to TRBJ2-3, with 12 positions matching TRBD1. The CDR3 is 15 amino acids. CDR1 DFQATT and CDR2 SNEGSKA come from the germline V gene (reference sequence). CDR3 amino acids: CCARAGTGGGNTQYF. In DNA, the CDR3 is TGCTGTGCTAGAGCCGGGACAGGGGGCGGAAATACGCAGTATTTT.

This clonotype was counted only a few times. The J gene is TRBJ1-1, the V gene TRBV6-1, with TRBD1 as a possible D gene (6 bases). The CDR3 extends over 14 amino acids. Trimming removed 7 bases from V and 1 base from J, with 13 bases in between. CDR1 is MNHNS, CDR2 SASEGT, per germline. CDR3 nucleotide sequence: TGTGCCAGCATTCACGGACAGCCGAACACTGAAGCTTTCTTT. Translation: CASIHGQPNTEAFF.